Sequencing of this T cell receptor (beta chain) was carried out in a study of PD-L1 blockade in urothelial cancer. Study context: Patients started atezolizumab around 2014, 1,200 mg intravenously every 3 weeks. Blood-derived samples held a median about 150,000 T cells. The analyses of blood took place 3 weeks (second dose) and 6 weeks after treatment start.

Specified time point: pretreatment peripheral blood. CDR3 size: 16 residues. Germline V gene lookup returns CDR1 SGHDT and CDR2 YYEEEE. Deletions cut 0 bases from V and 4 bases from J, with 16 bases between. The data were produced by immunoSEQ multiplex PCR, yet TCRdb's version contains in-frame clones alone and is incomplete. This table has 68,000 or so clones, 75% to 85% appearing once. The source material was PBMCs, sampled around atezolizumab (anti-PD-L1) treatment. This clonotype was obtained from a man in his 70s with urothelial cancer. The V call is TRBV5-6, the J call TRBJ1-2, with a weak D call TRBD1 (6 bases). CDR3 bases: TGTGCCAGCAGCTTGGGGTCCCGGGACACCTTCTATGGCTACACCTTC. Protein sequence: CASSLGSRDTFYGYTF.